Presented here are 8 T cell receptor beta chains from one specimen sequenced in a study of early T cells in non-severe SARS-CoV-2 infection. TCRdb reprocessed the 5' RACE reads with MiXCR, giving one entry per CDR3 protein. The repertoire holds over 20,000 distinct CDR3 sequences, less than 7% seen once, with 2% to 2.5% in the top ten. The source material was whole blood. These receptors came from an adult who was a healthcare worker with PCR-confirmed SARS-CoV-2 infection or an uninfected control (not recorded which).

The sample holds many counts of this clonotype. The CDR3 DNA is TGTGCCAGCAGTCCCTCTAGAGACAGGGGCACTGAAGCTTTCTTT. Translating it yields CASSPSRDRGTEAFF. The gene calls are TRBV6-4 and TRBJ1-1; 8 nucleotides match TRBD1. Germline lookup yields CDR1 MRHNA and CDR2 SNTAGT. J lost 4 bases, V lost 5 bases, and 9 bases had no gene match. This CDR3 comprises 15 residues.

This clonotype was seen ten or more times. V and J are TRBV4-2 and TRBJ2-7; 10 nucleotides match TRBD1. J lost 0 bases, V lost 4 bases, and 18 bases had no gene match. The length of the CDR3 is 20 residues. Germline CDR1 reads LGHNA; CDR2 reads YNFKEQ. The CDR3 region has the DNA TGTGCCAGCAGCCCGCTCGCATTGACAGGGGGCTTGGCCCTCTCCTACGAGCAGTACTTC. It encodes CASSPLALTGGLALSYEQYF.

Only a few counts were recorded for this clonotype. This chain connects TRBV7-6 to TRBJ1-1; tentative D call: TRBD1 (6 bases). V dropped 2 bases and J dropped 5 bases, with 9 bases sitting between them. CDR3 length equals 13 residues. Germline V CDR1 and CDR2: SGHVS, FNYEAQ. CDR3 sequence: CASSLKGGTEAFF. The DNA for the CDR3 is TGTGCCAGCAGCTTAAAGGGGGGAACTGAAGCTTTCTTT.

This clonotype was seen ten or more times. The V call is TRBV12-3 or TRBV12-4, the J call TRBJ1-2; possible D gene TRBD1, 5 bases. Trimming shortened V by 6 bases and J by 0 bases, and 8 bases separated the two germline ends. The length of the CDR3 is 13 residues. CDR3 region: CASRDKANYGYTF. CDR3 DNA: TGTGCCAGCAGGGACAAAGCTAACTATGGCTACACCTTC.

This clonotype occurred many times. The chain links TRBV18 to TRBJ2-5, with D possibly called TRBD1 or TRBD2 (6 bases each). The CDR3 extends over 15 amino acids. Between the trimmed V and J ends, which lost 3 bases and 3 bases, there was a span of 14 bases. Germline CDR1 reads KGHSH; CDR2 reads LQKENI. In nucleotides, the CDR3 is TGTGCCAGCTCACCTCCGGGGGCAGGGAAAGAGACCCAGTACTTC. Its translation is CASSPPGAGKETQYF.

The chain joins TRBV2 to TRBJ2-1; D remains unclear. CDR3 length: 13 amino acids. Germline loops: CDR1 SNHLY, CDR2 FYNNEI. Trimming pared 4 bases from V and 9 bases from J, leaving 13 bases between. The CDR3 loop reads CASSVASTGEQFF. CDR3 coding DNA: TGTGCCAGCAGTGTCGCCAGTACGGGTGAGCAGTTCTTC.

This clonotype occurred many times. The rearrangement links TRBV19 to TRBJ1-6; D ambiguous. Germline CDR1 reads LNHDA; CDR2 reads SQIVND (reference sequence). The CDR3 is 20 amino acids. V was clipped by 5 bases and J by 7 bases, with 30 bases between them. CDR3 in amino acids: CASSGLGGIGPRLWNSPLHF. The CDR3 DNA is TGTGCCAGTAGTGGCCTTGGAGGGATCGGGCCCCGTCTCTGGAATTCACCCCTCCACTTT.

The V call is TRBV10-1, the J call TRBJ1-2; 8 bases are a match to TRBD1. This CDR3 contains 16 residues. Germline values: CDR1 WNHNN, CDR2 SYGVQD (reference sequence). The ends lost 5 bases at V and 4 bases at J; junction bases unmatched: 12. Here the CDR3 DNA reads TGCGCCAGCAGTCCTGCCCCCGGGACAGGATCCTATGGCTACACCTTC. As protein: CASSPAPGTGSYGYTF.